This TCR beta chain was captured in a study of neurological immune-mediated disorders. Notes on the study in general: HTLV-1-associated myelopathy had the most TCR clonal expansion, whereas multiple sclerosis had the least (lower than in healthy controls).

The team produced cDNA through 5'RACE using 10-nucleotide random UMIs. TCRdb reprocessed the 5' RACE reads with MiXCR, giving one entry per CDR3 protein. The sample carries 45,000 to 55,000 distinct CDR3 sequences, over 9% recorded once. This clonotype appeared many times. Its antigen is not identified. This clonotype was obtained from a woman in her forties with HTLV-1-associated myelopathy (HAM/TSP). Material for sequencing was PBMCs.

The CDR3 is CASSPTGRGNEQFF. For the CDR3, the DNA is TGTGCCAGCAGCCCGACCGGTCGGGGCAATGAGCAGTTCTTC. The chain recombines TRBV7-9 with TRBJ2-1, with D perhaps matching TRBD2 (5 bases). V was cut by 5 bases and J by 6 bases, with 14 bases left in between. Germline V gene lookup returns CDR1 SEHNR and CDR2 FQNEAQ (reference sequence). The CDR3 length is 14 residues.